These 15 T cell receptor beta chains were all obtained from the same sample, sequenced in a study of tumor-infiltrating lymphocytes in primary liver carcinoma. Researchers drew blood RNA from unsorted whole blood and extracted germline DNA as well. cDNA specific to TCR beta was made from 500 ng of total RNA, with a constant-region primer employed for priming. Sequencing libraries for TCR beta derived from three nested multiplex PCR rounds that used slightly modified ARM-PCR. Use of TRBV1-TRBV30 forward primers with a C-beta reverse primer characterized the first two PCR rounds, which lasted around 9 cycles each. TCRdb re-called the multiplex PCR reads through MiXCR, storing one row per CDR3 protein. The data contain fewer than 400,000 distinct CDR3 sequences, around three fifths of them singletons. Sequenced material: peripheral blood. All receptors come from a woman aged 25 to 39 with primary liver carcinoma and hepatitis B virus infection.

The rearrangement links TRBV29-1 to TRBJ2-5; D call uncertain. The V gene's germline CDR1 is SQVTM and CDR2 ANQGSEA. This CDR3 comprises 11 residues. Trimming removed 6 bases at V and 3 bases at J, with 8 bases between. The CDR3 region is CSVRTEETQYF. CDR3 coding DNA: TGCAGCGTGAGGACGGAAGAGACCCAGTACTTC.

In its sample, this clonotype was seen once. The V call is TRBV7-9, the J call TRBJ2-3; TRBD2 matches 11 bases. V lost 4 bases, J lost 6 bases, and 18 bases stayed unmatched. This CDR3 has 19 residues. In germline, CDR1 is SEHNR, CDR2 FQNEAQ (reference sequence). For the CDR3, the DNA is TGTGCCAGCAGCTCAACAACCGGGACTAGCGGAATGCATGCGGATACGCAGTATTTT. Protein sequence: CASSSTTGTSGMHADTQYF.

The chain uses TRBV10-2 and TRBJ1-1; 8 bases align to TRBD1. CDR1 WSHSY and CDR2 SAAADI come from the germline V gene. V was clipped by 2 bases and J by 0 bases; unmatched bases: 8. The CDR3 covers 17 residues. The chain's CDR3 is CASSERAGGRVNTEAFF. For the CDR3, the DNA is TGCGCCAGCAGTGAGAGGGCAGGGGGCCGTGTGAACACTGAAGCTTTCTTT.

Concerning this clonotype itself: A much larger clone is a single base away; this may be a read error. The V call is TRBV12-3 or TRBV12-4, the J call TRBJ2-1; 13 bases map to TRBD2. V dropped 11 bases and J dropped 7; count of bases not matched to a gene: 14. CDR3 length equals 16 residues. This CDR3 is CAGTLLRTSGSNEQFF. In nucleotides, the CDR3 is TGTGCCGGCACTCTACTAAGGACTAGCGGGAGTAATGAGCAGTTCTTC.

In the case of this clonotype: At one end, the junction sequence differs from germline, possibly due to a read error. V usage is TRBV30 and J usage is TRBJ1-6; 10 positions match TRBD1. The CDR3 sequence is 13 residues long. Germline CDR1 reads GTSNPN; CDR2 reads SVGIG (reference sequence). The CDR3: CVWSRDRGSPLHF. CDR3 DNA: TGTGTCTGGAGTAGGGACAGGGGCTCACCCCTCCACTTT.

With respect to this clonotype: One end of the junction varies from germline; a read error may be responsible. The J gene is TRBJ2-3, the V gene TRBV11-2; no clear D gene. The CDR3 totals 13 residues. Germline CDR1 SGHAT, CDR2 FQNNGV. The CDR3 region has the DNA TGTGCCAGCGGTATGTCAGGCACAGATACACAGTATTTT. Protein sequence: CASGMSGTDTQYF. Drawing the rest from reference TRBV11-2 and TRBJ2-3, the complete variable domain is EAGVAQSPRYKIIEKRQSVAFWCNPISGHATLYWYQQILGQGPKLLIQFQNNGVVDDSQLPKDRFSAERLKGVDSTLKIQPAKLEDSAVYLCASGMSGTDTQYFGPGTRLTVL.

This clonotype came up many times. The V and J genes are TRBV11-1 and TRBJ2-5; D is ambiguous. Germline V CDR1 and CDR2: SGHAT, FQDESV (reference sequence). The V end lost 2 bases, the J end lost 4 bases, and 8 bases lay between the germline ends. CDR3 size: 13 residues. The CDR3 coding sequence is TGTGCCAGCAGCTTAAGTCTGGGAGAGACCCAGTACTTC. As protein: CASSLSLGETQYF.

The sample holds a few counts of this clonotype. The rearrangement uses TRBV5-8 and TRBJ2-1; D is unclear. Germline V gene lookup returns CDR1 SGHTS and CDR2 YDEGEE. V dropped 0 bases and J dropped 0 bases, with 7 bases sitting between them. This CDR3 has 15 residues. The CDR3 spells CASSLGPNSYNEQFF. The CDR3, as DNA: TGTGCCAGCAGCTTGGGACCCAACTCCTACAATGAGCAGTTCTTC.

V is TRBV7-3 and J is TRBJ2-3; D call uncertain. CDR1 is SGHTA, CDR2 FQGTGA, per germline. V lost 5 bases and J 2 bases, leaving 8 bases between the germline ends. The CDR3 runs to 13 residues. The CDR3 loop reads CASSVSYTDTQYF. In DNA, the CDR3 is TGTGCCAGCAGCGTCTCGTACACAGATACGCAGTATTTT.

At least ten counts were recorded for this clonotype. The chain recombines TRBV29-1 with TRBJ1-1, with TRBD1 as a possible D gene (5 bases). The CDR3 has 13 amino acids. CDR1 is SQVTM and CDR2 is ANQGSEA in the germline V gene. Trimming removed 3 bases at V and 7 bases at J, with 15 bases between. The CDR3 coding sequence is TGCAGCGTTGATCCCCAAAGGGGAAGTGAAGCTTTCTTT. This sequence encodes CSVDPQRGSEAFF.

This clonotype has a handful of counts. The chain is built from TRBV2 and TRBJ1-2, with D possibly TRBD1 on 5 matching bases. CDR1 and CDR2 from the germline V gene are SNHLY and FYNNEI. This CDR3 contains 14 residues. The V end was cut by 7 bases, the J end by 4 bases, with 16 bases between. The DNA for the CDR3 is TGTGCCAGCACCCTATCGGGGGGGATCTATGGCTACACCTTC. Translating gives CASTLSGGIYGYTF.

Comment on this clonotype: This could be a read error, since a much larger clone is one nucleotide away. V and J are TRBV6-2 or TRBV6-3 and TRBJ2-1; D is possibly TRBD1 or TRBD2 (7 bases each). CDR1 and CDR2 from the germline V gene are MNHEY and SVGEGT. The CDR3 runs to 15 residues. Trimming cost V 5 bases and J 2 bases, with 13 bases left between them. CDR3 nucleotides: TGTGCCAGCAGTGGTCAGGGGGGGCCCTACAATGAGCAGTTCTTC. Amino acids: CASSGQGGPYNEQFF.

As concerns this clonotype: One base away lies a much larger clone, so this may be a sequencing read error. The chain joins TRBV29-1 to TRBJ2-7; D is ambiguous. Germline lookup yields CDR1 SQVTM and CDR2 ANQGSEA. The CDR3 is made up of 12 amino acids. This chain's CDR3 is CSAGWGNHEHYF. CDR3 sequence (DNA): TGCAGCGCGGGTTGGGGTAATCACGAGCATTACTTC.

Points on this clonotype: This may be a read error, as it is one base from a much larger clone. This chain connects TRBV6-5 to TRBJ2-2; possibly TRBD2 for D (5 bases). The CDR3 is 13 residues long. CDR1 MNHEY and CDR2 SVGAGI come from the germline V gene. This chain's CDR3 is CASRERRIGEPFF. The CDR3 DNA follows: TGTGCCAGCAGGGAACGGAGGATCGGGGAGCCGTTTTTT.

Regarding this clonotype: At one of its ends the junction is not consistent with the germline gene, which may arise from a read error. This chain connects TRBV4-3 to TRBJ2-3, with 12 positions matching TRBD1. The length of the CDR3 is 18 residues. Looked up from germline, CDR1 is LGHNA and CDR2 is YSLEER. CDR3 nucleotide sequence: TGCACCAGCAGCCAAGACTCTACGGGACAGGGGGCTTCAGATACGCAGTATTTT. Protein sequence: CTSSQDSTGQGASDTQYF.